The 21 T cell receptor beta chains in this list originate from one sample, sequenced in a study of blood T cell repertoires in COVID-19. Some clones are missing from TCRdb's copy, which holds only in-frame ones; the method was immunoSEQ multiplex PCR. The sample carries just over 250,000 clones, about nine tenths recorded once. The sequencing sample was made of peripheral blood. These receptors were obtained from a person aged 18-29 years with COVID-19, enrolled during active disease.

The V call is TRBV4-1, the J call TRBJ1-5, with no clear D. Trimming stripped 4 bases from V and 7 bases from J, with 11 bases between. The CDR3 is 13 residues long. Germline CDR1 and CDR2: MGHRA and YSYEKL. CDR3 coding DNA: TGCGCCAGCAGCCCCCCTTTGGGCCAGCCCCAGCATTTT. Encoded protein: CASSPPLGQPQHF.

This clone was detected only once. J is TRBJ2-5 and V is TRBV28, with 7 bases fitting TRBD2. After removal of 3 bases from V and 3 bases from J, the junction contained 7 bases not matched to a gene. CDR3 length: 15 amino acids. CDR1 and CDR2 from the germline V gene are MDHEN and SYDVKM. The CDR3 bases are TGTGCCAGCAGTTTCCGGTGGGCGGGAGAAGAGACCCAGTACTTC. It is translated as CASSFRWAGEETQYF.

This chain joins TRBV30 and TRBJ2-7; weak D call: TRBD1 (6 bases). The CDR3 extends over 14 amino acids. Trimming left V 3 bases short and J 3 bases short, with 15 bases between. Looked up from germline, CDR1 is GTSNPN and CDR2 is SVGIG (reference sequence). The CDR3 DNA reads as TGTGCCTGGAGGGGCTGGGACAAGCGCTACGAGCAGTACTTC. Its translation is CAWRGWDKRYEQYF.

This clone was seen a single time. The rearrangement links TRBV9 to TRBJ2-5, with 7 bases identical to TRBD1. CDR1 is SGDLS and CDR2 is YYNGEE in the germline V gene. V trimming: 3 bases; J trimming: 0 bases; junction bases outside the gene matches: 11. The CDR3 covers 17 residues. CDR3 in amino acids: CASSAGTDDLYQETQYF. DNA for the CDR3: TGTGCCAGCAGCGCCGGGACAGATGACTTGTACCAAGAGACCCAGTACTTC.

This rearrangement joins TRBV2 to TRBJ1-5; possible D gene TRBD1, 6 bases. Trimming shortened V by 6 bases and J by 0 bases, and 9 bases separated the two germline ends. The CDR3 has 14 residues. Germline CDR1 reads SNHLY; CDR2 reads FYNNEI. The CDR3 sequence is CASRWTDSNQPQHF. DNA of the CDR3: TGTGCCAGCAGGTGGACAGATAGCAATCAGCCCCAGCATTTT. Full variable domain (outside the CDR3, taken from reference TRBV2 and TRBJ1-5): EPEVTQTPSHQVTQMGQEVILRCVPISNHLYFYWYRQILGQKVEFLVSFYNNEISEKSEIFDDQFSVERPDGSNFTLKIRSTKLEDSAMYFCASRWTDSNQPQHFGDGTRLSIL.

The chain uses TRBV5-6 and TRBJ2-7, with TRBD2 matching over 8 bases. The CDR3 contains 14 residues. Trimming cost V 3 bases and J 3 bases; bases outside gene matches: 5. Per germline, CDR1 SGHDT and CDR2 YYEEEE. CDR3 nucleotide sequence: TGTGCCAGCAGCTCAGCGGGAGAGGGCTACGAGCAGTACTTC. Encoded protein: CASSSAGEGYEQYF.

The chain is built from TRBV9 and TRBJ2-2; TRBD2 agrees at 9 bases. The V gene end was trimmed by 2 bases and the J gene end by 1 base; junction bases not matched to a gene: 3. The CDR3 length is 16 residues. CDR1 and CDR2 from the germline V gene are SGDLS and YYNGEE. The CDR3 here is CASSVLSGGNTGELFF. The CDR3 DNA follows: TGTGCCAGCAGCGTGCTTAGCGGGGGGAACACCGGGGAGCTGTTTTTT.

This chain connects TRBV7-8 to TRBJ2-1; D may be TRBD1 (6 bases). V was clipped by 4 bases and J by 8 bases, with 15 bases between them. The CDR3 length is 14 residues. The germline V gene has CDR1 SGHVS and CDR2 FQNEAQ. The CDR3 DNA sequence: TGTGCCAGCAGCTATCCGGCTGGGGGCCATGAGCAGTTCTTC. It encodes CASSYPAGGHEQFF. The full variable domain, rest sourced from reference TRBV7-8 and TRBJ2-1, is GAGVSQSPRYKVAKRGQDVALRCDPISGHVSLFWYQQALGQGPEFLTYFQNEAQLDKSGLPSDRFFAERPEGSVSTLKIQRTQQEDSAVYLCASSYPAGGHEQFFGPGTRLTVL.

V usage is TRBV2 and J usage is TRBJ2-7, with 8 bases that match TRBD1. Germline V gives CDR1 SNHLY, CDR2 FYNNEI. The CDR3 spans 14 residues. V trimming: 7 bases; J trimming: 1 base; junction bases outside the gene matches: 6. The CDR3 loop reads CASMRDRSSYEQYF. In DNA form, the CDR3 reads TGTGCCAGCATGCGGGACAGGTCTTCCTACGAGCAGTACTTC.

The V call is TRBV3-1 (or the pseudogene TRBV3-2), the J call TRBJ1-5, with TRBD1 as a possible D gene (5 bases). Deletions cut 1 base from V and 4 bases from J, with 11 bases between. Germline V gives CDR1 LGHDT, CDR2 YNNKEL (reference sequence). This CDR3 region has 15 residues. In DNA, the CDR3 is TGTGCCAGCAGCCAAGGGTTAGGGGATAATCAGCCCCAGCATTTT. It is translated as CASSQGLGDNQPQHF.

The V and J genes are TRBV4-2 and TRBJ2-4; weak D call: TRBD1 (6 bases). The CDR3 sequence is 13 residues long. CDR1 and CDR2 (germline): LGHNA, YNFKEQ. V was clipped by 2 bases and J by 7 bases, with 9 bases between them. The CDR3 reads CASSQPGDNIQYF. The CDR3 region has the DNA TGTGCCAGCAGCCAACCAGGGGATAACATTCAGTACTTC.

This chain connects TRBV11-2 to TRBJ1-4; 10 bases are shared with TRBD1. CDR1 and CDR2 (germline): SGHAT, FQNNGV. Germline trimming cut 0 bases from V and 10 bases from J; bases unmatched to any gene: 2. This CDR3 region has 14 residues. The CDR3 loop reads CASSLDRTGGKLFF. The CDR3 coding sequence is TGTGCCAGCAGCTTAGATCGGACAGGGGGAAAACTGTTTTTT.

The chain has TRBV2 and TRBJ1-6; TRBD1 might be the D (6 bases). The V end was cut by 7 bases, the J end by 7 bases, with 14 bases between. Germline V gene lookup returns CDR1 SNHLY and CDR2 FYNNEI. The CDR3 contains 14 residues. This CDR3 is CASTVDRPNSPLHF. The DNA for the CDR3 is TGTGCCAGCACTGTAGACAGGCCAAATTCACCCCTCCACTTT.

The chain joins TRBV7-2 to TRBJ1-2; 7 nucleotides match TRBD1. This CDR3 has 14 residues. Per the germline V gene, CDR1 is SGHTA and CDR2 is FQGNSA. V lost 7 bases, J lost 0 bases, and 5 bases stayed unmatched. The CDR3 loop reads CASTLGTANYGYTF. The DNA for the CDR3 is TGTGCCAGCACTCTCGGGACAGCTAACTATGGCTACACCTTC. Supplemented by reference TRBV7-2 and TRBJ1-2, the full variable domain reads GAGVSQSPSNKVTEKGKDVELRCDPISGHTALYWYRQSLGQGLEFLIYFQGNSAPDKSGLPSDRFSAERTGGSVSTLTIQRTQQEDSAVYLCASTLGTANYGYTFGSGTRLTVV.

This rearrangement joins TRBV28 to TRBJ2-7, with D perhaps matching TRBD1 (6 bases). This CDR3 has 13 residues. Between the trimmed V and J ends, which lost 6 bases and 3 bases, there was a span of 12 bases. CDR1 MDHEN and CDR2 SYDVKM come from the germline V gene. The CDR3 DNA reads as TGTGCCAGCAGACGACAGGAGCTCTACGAGCAGTACTTC. Translated: CASRRQELYEQYF.

The rearrangement joins TRBV7-8 to TRBJ1-3; 7 nucleotides line up with TRBD1. CDR1 is SGHVS and CDR2 is FQNEAQ in the germline V gene. J gave up 0 bases and V 0 bases, and 14 bases lay outside the gene matches. The CDR3 has 20 residues. CDR3: CASSLARVFGQAVSGNTIYF. CDR3 coding DNA: TGTGCCAGCAGCTTAGCTCGAGTTTTCGGACAGGCAGTCTCTGGAAACACCATATATTTT.

The chain links TRBV6-5 to TRBJ2-7, with D tentatively TRBD2 (6 bases). The germline V gene encodes CDR1 MNHEY and CDR2 SVGAGI. CDR3 length: 14 residues. Trimming shortened V by 5 bases and J by 3 bases, and 14 bases separated the two germline ends. This chain's CDR3 is CASSPGLTYYEQYF. CDR3 coding DNA: TGTGCCAGCAGTCCGGGACTTACATACTACGAGCAGTACTTC.

The rearrangement joins TRBV2 to TRBJ1-2; possible D gene TRBD1, 5 bases. Looked up from germline, CDR1 is SNHLY and CDR2 is FYNNEI. V dropped 5 bases and J dropped 5 bases, with 15 bases sitting between them. This CDR3 is 14 amino acids long. The CDR3: CASSSGGTEYGYTF. In DNA form, the CDR3 reads TGTGCCAGCAGTTCGGGAGGGACGGAATATGGCTACACCTTC. Complete variable domain (other parts from reference TRBV2 and TRBJ1-2): EPEVTQTPSHQVTQMGQEVILRCVPISNHLYFYWYRQILGQKVEFLVSFYNNEISEKSEIFDDQFSVERPDGSNFTLKIRSTKLEDSAMYFCASSSGGTEYGYTFGSGTRLTVV.

This chain links TRBV28 with TRBJ1-1; D unclear. CDR3 length: 16 amino acids. CDR1 and CDR2 (germline): MDHEN, SYDVKM. Between the trimmed V and J ends, which lost 3 bases and 2 bases, there was a span of 16 bases. In DNA form, the CDR3 reads TGTGCCAGCAGTTTGATCCCAGCGGGGTTTAACACTGAAGCTTTCTTT. Translation: CASSLIPAGFNTEAFF.

This chain links TRBV4-2 with TRBJ1-2, with 9 bases identical to TRBD1. The germline gives CDR1 LGHNA, CDR2 YNFKEQ. V shed 5 bases, J shed 1 base, and the junction held 5 bases outside the gene matches. The CDR3 loop spans 15 amino acids. The CDR3 loop is CASSFRDRDNYGYTF. In nucleotides, the CDR3 is TGTGCCAGCAGCTTCCGGGACAGGGATAACTATGGCTACACCTTC.

The CDR3, as DNA: TGTGCCAGCAGTTTAGGACAGGGCGGCACTGAAGCTTTCTTT. Protein product: CASSLGQGGTEAFF. The chain recombines TRBV2 with TRBJ1-1; 8 bases fit TRBD1. Trimming cost V 5 bases and J 4 bases; bases outside gene matches: 6. The CDR3 totals 14 residues. Germline V CDR1 and CDR2: SNHLY, FYNNEI.